This TCR beta chain was profiled in a study of T cells in Graves' hyperthyroidism and ophthalmopathy. TCR beta CDR3 regions were amplified from RNA transcripts. The HTBI set primed first-round TCR CDR3 RT-PCR. TCRdb reprocessed the multiplex PCR reads via MiXCR and lists one record per CDR3 protein. The sample yields hundreds of thousands of distinct CDR3 sequences, less than 30% seen once. This clonotype has ten or more counts. V was trimmed by 4 bases and J by 6 bases, leaving 7 bases between them. The CDR3 runs 11 residues. The source of this sequence is a man aged 35 to 55 with Graves' hyperthyroidism that later progressed to Graves' ophthalmopathy. What was sequenced was blood. V usage is TRBV12-3 or TRBV12-4 and J usage is TRBJ2-7; no reliable D call. The CDR3 DNA is TGTGCCAGCAGTTCTCGTGTCGAGCAGTACTTC. Protein: CASSSRVEQYF.